One TCR beta chain is described in this entry. This record belongs to a study of blood T cell repertoires in COVID-19. Overall study context: The United States, Italy and Spain were the sources of the acute and convalescent COVID-19 samples. PBMCs, B-cell-depleted T cells, or T cells provided the cDNA or gDNA that made up the material.

With 5 bases clipped from V and 6 bases from J, the junction kept 3 bases outside the gene matches. CDR3 length equals 14 residues. Germline lookup yields CDR1 LNHDA and CDR2 SQIVND (reference sequence). As originally analysed: By means of reference gene primer amplification, nucleated cell counts were estimated. This table comes from immunoSEQ multiplex PCR, and its TCRdb copy is limited to in-frame clones, with some not included. V and J calls and clone size are given by that table; D and trimming were obtained from the DNA. The sample holds under 300,000 clones, more than 70% seen once. Sequencing input: peripheral blood. This sequence joins TRBV19 and TRBJ1-6, with 8 bases aligning to TRBD1. The origin of this receptor is a middle-aged woman who had recovered from COVID-19. The CDR3 spells CASSQGASNSPLHF. CDR3 nucleotide sequence: TGTGCCAGTAGTCAGGGGGCAAGTAATTCACCCCTCCACTTT.